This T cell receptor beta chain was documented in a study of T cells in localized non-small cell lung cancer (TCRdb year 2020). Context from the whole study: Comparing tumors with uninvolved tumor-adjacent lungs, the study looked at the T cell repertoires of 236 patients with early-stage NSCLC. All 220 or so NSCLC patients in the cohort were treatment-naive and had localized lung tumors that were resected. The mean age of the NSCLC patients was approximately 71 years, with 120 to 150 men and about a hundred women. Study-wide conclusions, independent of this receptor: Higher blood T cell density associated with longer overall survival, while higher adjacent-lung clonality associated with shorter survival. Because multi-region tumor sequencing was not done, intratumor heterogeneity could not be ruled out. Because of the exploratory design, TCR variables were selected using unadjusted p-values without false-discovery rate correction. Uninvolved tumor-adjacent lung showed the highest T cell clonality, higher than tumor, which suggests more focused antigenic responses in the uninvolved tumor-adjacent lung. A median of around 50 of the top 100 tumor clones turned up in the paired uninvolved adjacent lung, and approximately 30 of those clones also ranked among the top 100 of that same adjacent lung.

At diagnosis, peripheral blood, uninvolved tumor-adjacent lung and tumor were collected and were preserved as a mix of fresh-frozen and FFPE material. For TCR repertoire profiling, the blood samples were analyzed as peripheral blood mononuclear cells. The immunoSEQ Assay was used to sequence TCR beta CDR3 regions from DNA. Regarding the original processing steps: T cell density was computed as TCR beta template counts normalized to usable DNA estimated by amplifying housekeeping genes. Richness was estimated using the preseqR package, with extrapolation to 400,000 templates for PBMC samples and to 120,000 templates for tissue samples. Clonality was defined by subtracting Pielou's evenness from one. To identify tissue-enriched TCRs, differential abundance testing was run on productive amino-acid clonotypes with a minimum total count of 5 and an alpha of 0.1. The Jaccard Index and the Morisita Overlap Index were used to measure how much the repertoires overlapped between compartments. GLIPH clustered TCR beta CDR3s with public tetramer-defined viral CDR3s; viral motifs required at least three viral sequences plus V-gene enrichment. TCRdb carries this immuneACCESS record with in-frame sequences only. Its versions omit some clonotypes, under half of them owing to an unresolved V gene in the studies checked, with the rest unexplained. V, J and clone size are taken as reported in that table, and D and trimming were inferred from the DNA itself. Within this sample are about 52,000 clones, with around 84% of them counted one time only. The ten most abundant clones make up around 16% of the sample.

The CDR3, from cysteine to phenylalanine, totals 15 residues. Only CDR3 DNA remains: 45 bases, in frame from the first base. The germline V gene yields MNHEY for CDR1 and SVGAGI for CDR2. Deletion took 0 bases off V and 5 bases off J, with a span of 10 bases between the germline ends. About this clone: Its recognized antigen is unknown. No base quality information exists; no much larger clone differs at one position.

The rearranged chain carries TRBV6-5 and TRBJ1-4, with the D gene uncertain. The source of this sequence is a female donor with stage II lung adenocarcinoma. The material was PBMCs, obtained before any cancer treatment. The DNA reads TGTGCCAGCAGTTACTCGGTAGGGTGGAATGAAAAACTGTTTTTT. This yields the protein CASSYSVGWNEKLFF.